A single T cell receptor beta chain is shown here with its context. What it binds is not known. The entry originates in a study of blood T cells in healthy people across ages. V was clipped by 4 bases and J by 1 base, with 10 bases between them. The CDR3 covers 15 residues. The germline CDR1 and CDR2 sequences are SGHDN and FVKESK. PCR was performed a second time for roughly 7 to 11 cycles using a sample-barcoded 5' primer and a J-beta primer mix. The authors tagged each cDNA molecule using a template-switch adaptor with 12 random nucleotides. TCRdb recomputed calls from the 5' RACE reads with MiXCR, one row per CDR3 protein. The sample lists 850,000 or so distinct CDR3 sequences; around 30% were seen once. Healthy Caucasians from Russia aged about 6 to 90 served as donors. Findings and caveats of the study: Greater diversity and more naive CD4+ cells were seen in long-lived donors than in aged donors. Age showed a roughly linear inverse relationship with TCR beta diversity per million T cells.

The chain couples TRBV14 to TRBJ2-2; no clear D gene. The receptor's source is a woman of 80 years or more in good health. Sequencing was done on a sample of blood. For the CDR3, the DNA is TGTGCCAGCAGCCGTTTCTTGGGGAACACCGGGGAGCTGTTTTTT. Residues: CASSRFLGNTGELFF.